This T cell receptor (beta chain) is from a study of beta chain features in type 1 diabetes. The CDR3 runs to 13 residues. V was pared by 6 bases and J by 0 bases, with 6 bases between. Germline V gene data show CDR1 as ENHRY and CDR2 as SYGVKD. The investigators reverse transcribed all of the isolated RNA, so they sequenced expressed TCRB transcripts. The repertoire was sequenced with immunoSEQ multiplex PCR; TCRdb's copy has only in-frame clones and lacks some. This table has 250,000 to 350,000 clones, around 15% appearing once. This clone has just a few counts. Each of the CD4+ naive, central memory, regulatory and stem cell-like memory populations was sorted via CD45RO/CCR7/CD25/CD127/CD95/CD27. All of the sorted populations showed purity greater than 98%.

The sequence derives from a man aged 30 to 39 in good health. V is TRBV10-3 and J is TRBJ1-5; D unclear. The sequencing sample was made of central memory CD4+ T cells from blood. The CDR3, as DNA: TGTGCCATCAGAACAGATAGCAATCAGCCCCAGCATTTT. Translation gives CAIRTDSNQPQHF.